The entry below describes one T cell receptor beta chain. What it binds is not known. The data stem from a study of T cell responses to AZD1222 COVID-19 vaccine. General study results and limits: Donors were chiefly white British, with a greater number of females, and clonal diversity was perhaps underestimated.

Generated by immunoSEQ multiplex PCR, the TCRdb table keeps only in-frame clones and is missing some. The sample shows 150,000 to 200,000 clones, almost 95% of them seen only once. The CDR3 length is 12 residues. In germline, CDR1 is KGHDR, CDR2 SFDVKD. V lost 7 bases, J lost 3 bases, and 6 bases lay in between. This TCR was sampled from an adult in good health. The sample here was peripheral blood, taken on day 0 of AZD1222 vaccination. The chain uses TRBV24-1 and TRBJ2-1; D uncertain. The CDR3 spells CATRGIYNEQFF. In DNA form, the CDR3 reads TGTGCCACCAGGGGGATCTACAATGAGCAGTTCTTC.